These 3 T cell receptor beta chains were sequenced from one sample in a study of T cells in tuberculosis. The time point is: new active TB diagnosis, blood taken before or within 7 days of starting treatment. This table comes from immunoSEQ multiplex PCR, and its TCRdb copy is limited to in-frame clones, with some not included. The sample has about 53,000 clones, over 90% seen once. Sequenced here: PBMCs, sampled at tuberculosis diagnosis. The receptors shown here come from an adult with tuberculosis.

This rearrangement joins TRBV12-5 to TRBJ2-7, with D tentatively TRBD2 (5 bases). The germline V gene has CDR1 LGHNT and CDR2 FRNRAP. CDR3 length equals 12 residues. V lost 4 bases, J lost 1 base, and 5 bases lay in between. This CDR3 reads CASGWTSYEQYF. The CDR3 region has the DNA TGTGCTAGTGGTTGGACTTCCTACGAGCAGTACTTC.

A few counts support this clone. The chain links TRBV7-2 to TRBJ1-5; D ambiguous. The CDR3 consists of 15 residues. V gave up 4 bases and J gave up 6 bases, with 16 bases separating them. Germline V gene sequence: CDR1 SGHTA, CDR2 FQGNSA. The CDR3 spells CASSSQGAIAQPQHF. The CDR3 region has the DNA TGTGCCAGCAGCTCACAAGGAGCCATAGCTCAGCCCCAGCATTTT.

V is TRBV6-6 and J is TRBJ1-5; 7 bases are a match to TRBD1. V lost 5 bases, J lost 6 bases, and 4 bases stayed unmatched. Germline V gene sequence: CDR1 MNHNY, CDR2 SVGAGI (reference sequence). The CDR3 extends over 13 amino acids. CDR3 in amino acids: CASSATGVQPQHF. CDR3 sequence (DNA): TGTGCCAGCAGTGCCACAGGGGTTCAGCCCCAGCATTTT.